Shown below are 32 T cell receptor beta chains from a single sample sequenced in a study. TCRdb analysed the 5' RACE reads with MiXCR anew, one entry per CDR3 protein. The data contain more than 10,000 distinct CDR3 sequences, 23% of them singletons. The material sequenced was naive CD4+ T cells sorted from blood. Subset of the sample: naive CD4+ T cells, CD4+CD45RA+CD25-. These TCRs come from a female donor with breast cancer.

Relative to its sample, this clonotype is medium-sized. The rearrangement uses TRBV20-1 and TRBJ2-7, with D possibly TRBD2 on 5 matching bases. The V and J ends lost 3 bases and 0 bases respectively, with 9 bases between them. The CDR3 is 13 amino acids. CDR1 and CDR2 from the germline V gene are DFQATT and SNEGSKA (reference sequence). The CDR3 protein is CSARDWSSYEQYF. As DNA, the CDR3 is TGCAGTGCTAGGGACTGGAGCTCCTACGAGCAGTACTTC.

The chain is built from TRBV5-1 and TRBJ1-1; D not certain. V lost 3 bases and J 1 base, leaving 10 bases between the germline ends. The CDR3 is 14 residues long. Germline lookup yields CDR1 SGHRS and CDR2 YFSETQ. DNA for the CDR3: TGCGCCAGCAGCTCTTATACCTCGAACACTGAAGCTTTCTTT. This gives the protein CASSSYTSNTEAFF.

This clonotype is labeled as medium-sized. This chain links TRBV6-1 with TRBJ2-1; 11 bases are shared with TRBD2. The V segment lost 6 bases and the J segment 8 bases; nucleotides outside the gene matches: 9. The CDR3 is 15 amino acids. Germline CDR1 is MNHNS and CDR2 is SASEGT. The CDR3 loop is CASRVSGRALDEQFF. The CDR3 DNA reads as TGTGCCAGCAGAGTTAGCGGGAGGGCCCTCGATGAGCAGTTCTTC.

This clonotype was seen at least ten times. Just one base apart from a much larger clone, this may be a read error. The chain recombines TRBV7-6 with TRBJ2-2; D remains ambiguous. The germline V and J ends were trimmed by 1 base and 3 bases, with 3 bases remaining between them. Germline CDR1 reads SGHVS; CDR2 reads FNYEAQ. CDR3 length: 13 amino acids. The CDR3 here is CASSLGDTGELFF. The CDR3 DNA reads as TGTGCCAGCAGCTTAGGGGACACCGGGGAGCTGTTTTTT.

Of note for this clonotype: A read error is possible here, since a much larger clone lies one base away. The V and J genes are TRBV20-1 and TRBJ2-1; TRBD2 aligns across 11 bases. V shed 3 bases and J 12 bases; nucleotides not matched to a gene: 10. This CDR3 contains 14 residues. In germline, CDR1 is DFQATT, CDR2 SNEGSKA (reference sequence). The CDR3 region has the DNA TGCAGTGCTAGCGAACTAGCGGGAGTTGGTGTGCAGTTCTTC. It yields the protein CSASELAGVGVQFF.

In its sample, this clonotype was seen many times. The CDR3 region is CASSYYSLNTEAFF. The CDR3 DNA reads TGTGCCAGCAGTTACTACAGTTTGAACACTGAAGCTTTCTTT. V is TRBV6-5 and J is TRBJ1-1, with D hard to call. The CDR3 extends over 14 amino acids. The V gene lost 1 base and the J gene lost 0 bases, with 6 bases spanning the gap. Looked up from germline, CDR1 is MNHEY and CDR2 is SVGAGI.

This clonotype ranks as medium-sized (0.01 to 0.1%). This chain connects TRBV4-2 to TRBJ1-1, with 7 bases identical to TRBD1. CDR1 and CDR2 from the germline V gene are LGHNA and YNFKEQ. V shed 3 bases and J 5 bases; nucleotides not matched to a gene: 6. The CDR3 spans 14 residues. The CDR3 DNA reads TGTGCCAGCAGCCACTCGGGACAGCAAACTGAAGCTTTCTTT. Protein: CASSHSGQQTEAFF.

Ten or more counts support this clonotype. The chain couples TRBV25-1 to TRBJ2-3; D uncertain. The CDR3 is made up of 11 amino acids. V lost 6 bases to trimming and J lost 5 bases, with 6 bases between them. The germline CDR1 and CDR2 sequences are MGHDK and SYGVNS. The CDR3, as DNA: TGTGCCAGCAGAAAACAAGATACGCAGTATTTT. Residues: CASRKQDTQYF.

Many counts were recorded for this clonotype. The chain couples TRBV4-1 to TRBJ1-2; maybe TRBD1 (5 bases). This CDR3 is built from 16 residues. V lost 7 bases to trimming and J lost 0 bases, with 18 bases between them. Germline-derived CDR1 and CDR2 are MGHRA and YSYEKL. CDR3 sequence: CASTPVPGGANYGYTF. In DNA, the CDR3 is TGCGCCAGCACCCCCGTGCCGGGGGGAGCTAACTATGGCTACACCTTC.

This clonotype was seen a single time. This sequence joins TRBV20-1 and TRBJ2-3; D unclear. Gene TRBJ1-5 matches the end of the DNA better, so the J call may be wrong. The CDR3 totals 14 residues. Germline assignment: CDR1 DFQATT and CDR2 SNEGSKA (reference sequence). The CDR3 region has the DNA TGCAGTGCTAGATTGCGGGAGATGGCAGATACGCAGCATTTT. Translated, it gives CSARLREMADTQHF.

This chain uses TRBV7-9 with TRBJ1-2, with D unclear. Per germline, CDR1 SEHNR and CDR2 FQNEAQ (reference sequence). Trimming shortened V by 3 bases and J by 3 bases, and 5 bases separated the two germline ends. The CDR3 is 12 residues long. The CDR3 here is CASSFRDYGYTF. The CDR3 DNA reads as TGTGCCAGCAGCTTTCGAGACTATGGCTACACCTTC.

Comments on this clonotype: A much larger clonotype is one base distant, so this may be a read error. V usage is TRBV7-3 and J usage is TRBJ2-5; D is uncertain. V lost 2 bases and J lost 7, with 11 bases in between. This CDR3 comprises 13 residues. Germline V CDR1 and CDR2: SGHTA, FQGTGA. CDR3 sequence: CASSLDGARTQYF. As DNA, the CDR3 is TGTGCCAGCAGCTTAGACGGTGCCCGGACCCAGTACTTC.

This clonotype is deemed medium-sized. The chain joins TRBV5-1 to TRBJ1-2; no definite D call. This CDR3 is 13 amino acids long. CDR1 and CDR2 (germline): SGHRS, YFSETQ. V was cut by 0 bases and J by 8 bases, with 11 bases left in between. CDR3 nucleotide sequence: TGCGCCAGCAGCTTGGGTGGAGGCCTCGGCTACACCTTC. This sequence encodes CASSLGGGLGYTF.

Only a few counts were recorded for this clonotype. The gene calls are TRBV9 and TRBJ2-1; 10 nucleotides align to TRBD2. The V gene's germline CDR1 is SGDLS and CDR2 YYNGEE. The CDR3 runs 15 residues. The V segment lost 3 bases and the J segment 2 bases; nucleotides outside the gene matches: 2. Here the CDR3 reads CASSGTSGTYNEQFF. The DNA of the CDR3 is TGTGCCAGCAGCGGGACTAGCGGTACCTACAATGAGCAGTTCTTC. The full variable domain, rest sourced from reference TRBV9 and TRBJ2-1, is DSGVTQTPKHLITATGQRVTLRCSPRSGDLSVYWYQQSLDQGLQFLIQYYNGEERAKGNILERFSAQQFPDLHSELNLSSLELGDSALYFCASSGTSGTYNEQFFGPGTRLTVL.

With respect to this clonotype: Without the conserved terminal phenylalanine or tryptophan, this CDR3 likely stems from a read error. The chain uses TRBV11-2 and TRBJ2-1, with D perhaps matching TRBD1 (5 bases). The CDR3 loop spans 14 amino acids. V lost 0 bases and J 8 bases, leaving 11 bases between the germline ends. CDR1 SGHAT and CDR2 FQNNGV come from the germline V gene. The CDR3 nucleotides are TGTGCCAGCAGCTTAGATACAGGCATCGATGAGCAGTTCTAC. Translation gives CASSLDTGIDEQFY.

A few counts support this clonotype. The V call is TRBV11-2, the J call TRBJ2-5; D is uncertain. Trimming shortened V by 5 bases and J by 7 bases, and 17 bases separated the two germline ends. Per the germline V gene, CDR1 is SGHAT and CDR2 is FQNNGV. There are 14 residues in the CDR3. CDR3 protein: CASSRNPESSTQYF. CDR3 in DNA: TGTGCCAGCAGCCGTAACCCCGAGAGTTCGACCCAGTACTTC.

The chain links TRBV3-1 to TRBJ1-1; a weak D match, TRBD1 (6 bases). Trimming took off 0 bases at V and 3 bases at J, with 8 bases between the two ends. There are 14 residues in the CDR3. CDR1 LGHDT and CDR2 YNNKEL come from the germline V gene (reference sequence). The CDR3 DNA sequence: TGTGCCAGCAGCCAAGATGGACAGTACACTGAAGCTTTCTTT. This translates into CASSQDGQYTEAFF.

V is TRBV19 and J is TRBJ2-1; no clear D gene. Germline CDR1 and CDR2: LNHDA and SQIVND (reference sequence). Deletions cut 4 bases from V and 0 bases from J, with 10 bases between. The CDR3 spans 15 residues. The CDR3 spells CASSTRTSSYNEQFF. CDR3 bases: TGTGCCAGTAGTACCCGGACGAGCTCCTACAATGAGCAGTTCTTC.

This clonotype has just a few counts. Given a much more abundant clone one base away, this may be a read error. V and J are TRBV3-1 and TRBJ2-4; possibly TRBD2 for D (6 bases). Between the trimmed V and J ends, which lost 2 bases and 13 bases, there was a span of 18 bases. The germline CDR1 and CDR2 sequences are LGHDT and YNNKEL (reference sequence). The CDR3 has 14 residues. The CDR3 loop is CASSQPPGWRAQYF. The CDR3 DNA sequence: TGTGCCAGCAGCCAACCGCCCGGGTGGAGGGCACAGTACTTC. The whole variable domain, filled in from reference TRBV3-1 and TRBJ2-4, reads DTAVSQTPKYLVTQMGNDKSIKCEQNLGHDTMYWYKQDSKKFLKIMFSYNNKELIINETVPNRFSPKSPDKAHLNLHINSLELGDSAVYFCASSQPPGWRAQYFGAGTRLSVL.

This clonotype was picked up many times. The gene calls are TRBV29-1 and TRBJ1-1, with TRBD1 matching 7 bases. V lost 8 bases, J lost 1 base, and 4 bases stayed unmatched. From germline, CDR1 is SQVTM and CDR2 ANQGSEA. The length of the CDR3 is 12 residues. The CDR3 loop reads CSFRTGNTEAFF. Here the CDR3 DNA reads TGCAGCTTTCGGACAGGGAACACTGAAGCTTTCTTT. The whole variable domain, filled in from reference TRBV29-1 and TRBJ1-1, reads SAVISQKPSRDICQRGTSLTIQCQVDSQVTMMFWYRQQPGQSLTLIATANQGSEATYESGFVIDKFPISRPNLTFSTLTVSNMSPEDSSIYLCSFRTGNTEAFFGQGTRLTVV.

This clonotype was seen repeatedly, ten times or more. The V gene is TRBV6-6, the J gene TRBJ1-1; D is uncertain. The V end was cut by 10 bases, the J end by 4 bases, with 13 bases between. CDR1 is MNHNY and CDR2 is SVGAGI in the germline V gene (reference sequence). The CDR3 runs 12 residues. In DNA, the CDR3 is TGTGCCACCAGCATTTTAGGCACTGAAGCTTTCTTT. Translation: CATSILGTEAFF.

The V and J genes are TRBV19 and TRBJ2-3, with D possibly matching TRBD1 (5 bases). Per the germline V gene, CDR1 is LNHDA and CDR2 is SQIVND (reference sequence). With 8 bases removed from V and 2 bases from J, the gap between germline ends came to 14 bases. This CDR3 region has 14 residues. DNA for the CDR3: TGTGCCAGTCGAGCGCAGGGCCTCACAGATACGCAGTATTTT. It codes for CASRAQGLTDTQYF.

On this clonotype itself: A much bigger clone sits one base away, suggesting this may be a read error. The V call is TRBV7-2, the J call TRBJ2-3; 12 bases fit TRBD2. The CDR3 contains 16 residues. CDR1 is SGHTA and CDR2 is FQGNSA in the germline V gene. The chain's CDR3 is CASSFRTSGIADTQCF. The CDR3 DNA follows: TGTGCCAGCAGCTTCCGGACTAGCGGGATAGCAGATACGCAGTGTTTT.

As for this clonotype: A clone one base away is much larger, so this may be a read error. The J gene is TRBJ2-1, the V gene TRBV12-3 or TRBV12-4; 9 bases align to TRBD2. V lost 7 bases, J lost 10 bases, and 14 bases stayed unmatched. The CDR3 sequence is 15 residues long. The CDR3 here is CASTTGRGGRQEQFF. The CDR3 nucleotides read TGTGCCAGCACTACCGGGCGGGGGGGGCGTCAAGAGCAGTTCTTC.

This clonotype was seen a few times. The genes are TRBV28 and TRBJ2-2; TRBD1 is a possible D gene (6 bases). Germline V CDR1 and CDR2: MDHEN, SYDVKM. Trimming shortened V by 7 bases and J by 2 bases, and 8 bases separated the two germline ends. The CDR3 is 13 amino acids. The CDR3, as DNA: TGTGCCAGCAAACAGGGAAACACCGGGGAGCTGTTTTTT. It codes for CASKQGNTGELFF.

A few counts support this clonotype. This rearrangement joins TRBV9 to TRBJ2-1, with TRBD2 identical over 9 bases. The germline gives CDR1 SGDLS, CDR2 YYNGEE. The CDR3 runs 14 residues. V was pared by 3 bases and J by 6 bases, with 4 bases of the junction left unmatched. In DNA, the CDR3 is TGTGCCAGCAGCGAGCGGACTAGCGCCAATGAGCAGTTCTTC. Protein product: CASSERTSANEQFF.

This clonotype was recorded a few times. V and J are TRBV6-1 and TRBJ2-7, with 7 bases lining up with TRBD1. V shed 6 bases, J shed 9 bases, and the junction held 14 bases outside the gene matches. This CDR3 comprises 14 residues. The germline CDR1 and CDR2 sequences are MNHNS and SASEGT. The CDR3 loop reads CASRQGFGFVGQYF. CDR3 sequence (DNA): TGTGCCAGCAGACAGGGGTTTGGGTTTGTTGGGCAGTACTTC.

This clonotype is deemed medium-sized. The CDR3 DNA reads as TGTGCCAGCAGCCAATTTGGGACGGGCTATAGCAATCAGCCCCAGCATTTT. The encoded protein is CASSQFGTGYSNQPQHF. The chain combines TRBV2 with TRBJ1-5; a possible D gene is TRBD1 (5 bases). V was cut by 6 bases and J by 0 bases, with 18 bases left in between. Germline V gene data show CDR1 as SNHLY and CDR2 as FYNNEI. The CDR3 contains 17 residues. The entire variable domain, with the rest obtained from reference TRBV2 and TRBJ1-5, is as follows: EPEVTQTPSHQVTQMGQEVILRCVPISNHLYFYWYRQILGQKVEFLVSFYNNEISEKSEIFDDQFSVERPDGSNFTLKIRSTKLEDSAMYFCASSQFGTGYSNQPQHFGDGTRLSIL.

Concerning this clonotype: A junction end diverges from the germline sequence, so it may reflect a read error. The chain couples TRBV6-2 or TRBV6-3 to TRBJ2-1, with TRBD2 matching 9 bases. The germline CDR1 and CDR2 sequences are MNHEY and SVGEGT. This CDR3 has 14 residues. The CDR3 here is CASSRGTSLNGQFF. CDR3 nucleotide sequence: TGTGCCAGCAGTAGGGGGACTAGCCTCAATGGGCAGTTCTTC.

The chain links TRBV20-1 to TRBJ1-1; D is unclear. This CDR3 region has 14 residues. Deletions cut 1 base from V and 5 bases from J, with 14 bases between. From germline, CDR1 is DFQATT and CDR2 SNEGSKA (reference sequence). CDR3 protein: CSARVSGSNTEAFF. The DNA for the CDR3 is TGCAGTGCTAGAGTATCGGGGTCCAATACTGAAGCTTTCTTT.

In this sample, this clonotype is medium-sized. This sequence joins TRBV29-1 and TRBJ2-2; D is unresolved. The CDR3 sequence is 14 residues long. Per germline, CDR1 SQVTM and CDR2 ANQGSEA. V dropped 2 bases and J dropped 4 bases, with 11 bases sitting between them. In DNA form, the CDR3 reads TGCAGCGTTGAAAGGCAGCGTGGCACCGGGGAGCTGTTTTTT. It translates to CSVERQRGTGELFF.

By its share, this clonotype is medium-sized. The V and J genes are TRBV20-1 and TRBJ2-1, with 14 nucleotides matching TRBD2. V shed 5 bases and J 6 bases; nucleotides not matched to a gene: 6. The CDR3 is made up of 15 amino acids. Germline V gene lookup returns CDR1 DFQATT and CDR2 SNEGSKA (reference sequence). CDR3: CSALRLAGGPNEQFF. CDR3 nucleotide sequence: TGCAGTGCTTTAAGACTAGCGGGAGGGCCCAATGAGCAGTTCTTC.